Below are 29 T cell receptor beta chains sequenced from a single sample in a study of neurological immune-mediated disorders. TCRdb redid the calling of the 5' RACE reads with MiXCR, one entry per CDR3 protein. The sample holds some 66,000 distinct CDR3 sequences, around 3% seen once. Sequencing was done on a sample of PBMCs. The origin of the receptors is a man in his forties or fifties with multiple sclerosis.

This clonotype came up many times. This chain links TRBV20-1 with TRBJ1-1; 8 bases map to TRBD1. The CDR3 totals 13 residues. V lost 6 bases and J lost 1; bases outside the gene matches: 4. Germline lookup yields CDR1 DFQATT and CDR2 SNEGSKA (reference sequence). The CDR3: CSAAGGANTEAFF. The CDR3 bases are TGCAGTGCGGCAGGGGGCGCGAACACTGAAGCTTTCTTT.

This clonotype was recorded at least ten times. This chain's CDR3 is CSAMTGPGTGELFF. CDR3 nucleotides: TGCAGTGCCATGACCGGTCCCGGGACCGGGGAGCTGTTTTTT. The gene calls are TRBV20-1 and TRBJ2-2; D is ambiguous. V gave up 6 bases and J gave up 5 bases, with 16 bases separating them. Germline V gene data show CDR1 as DFQATT and CDR2 as SNEGSKA (reference sequence). CDR3 length equals 14 residues.

This clonotype was observed many times. This chain joins TRBV30 and TRBJ1-5, with 8 bases identical to TRBD1. The CDR3 loop spans 12 amino acids. The V gene's germline CDR1 is GTSNPN and CDR2 SVGIG (reference sequence). V lost 5 bases and J lost 9; bases outside the gene matches: 6. CDR3 in amino acids: CAWDRGSRPQHF. CDR3 nucleotide sequence: TGTGCCTGGGACAGGGGAAGTAGGCCCCAGCATTTT. The full variable domain, its missing parts supplied by reference TRBV30 and TRBJ1-5, is SQTIHQWPATLVQPVGSPLSLECTVEGTSNPNLYWYRQAAGRGLQLLFYSVGIGQISSEVPQNLSASRPQDRQFILSSKKLLLSDSGFYLCAWDRGSRPQHFGDGTRLSIL.

This clonotype came up many times. The chain is built from TRBV4-1 and TRBJ2-7; TRBD1 aligns across 8 bases. Germline lookup yields CDR1 MGHRA and CDR2 YSYEKL. The CDR3 is 15 residues long. The trim removed 0 bases at V and 4 bases at J, leaving 5 bases unmatched. CDR3 nucleotides: TGCGCCAGCAGCCAAGAAATACAGGGGGGTTACGAGCAGTACTTC. Translating it yields CASSQEIQGGYEQYF.

This clonotype was counted at least ten times. The chain carries TRBV6-5 and TRBJ1-1; D gene ambiguous. The CDR3 length is 12 residues. V gave up 5 bases and J gave up 0 bases, with 4 bases separating them. Germline-derived CDR1 and CDR2 are MNHEY and SVGAGI. The CDR3 bases are TGTGCCAGCAGTGCGGTGAACACTGAAGCTTTCTTT. It codes for CASSAVNTEAFF.

This clonotype was observed many times. The V gene is TRBV20-1, the J gene TRBJ2-3, with D uncertain. Per germline, CDR1 DFQATT and CDR2 SNEGSKA (reference sequence). The CDR3 runs 11 residues. V was clipped by 5 bases and J by 0 bases, with 3 bases between them. The CDR3 is CSALSTDTQYF. Here the CDR3 DNA reads TGCAGTGCTCTTAGCACAGATACGCAGTATTTT.

Many counts were recorded for this clonotype. The V gene is TRBV7-8, the J gene TRBJ2-7; D not certain. Germline V CDR1 and CDR2: SGHVS, FQNEAQ. The CDR3 extends over 18 amino acids. The germline V and J ends were trimmed by 1 base and 0 bases, with 19 bases remaining between them. The CDR3 sequence is CASSLGGPARRNSYEQYF. Written as DNA, the CDR3 is TGTGCCAGCAGCTTAGGGGGTCCGGCGCGCAGGAACTCCTACGAGCAGTACTTC.

This clonotype was observed many times. V gene TRBV10-3 combines with J gene TRBJ2-1, with 7 bases fitting TRBD2. This CDR3 has 14 amino acids. Trimming cost V 8 bases and J 0 bases; bases outside gene matches: 4. The germline CDR1 and CDR2 sequences are ENHRY and SYGVKD. The CDR3 coding sequence is TGTGCCATCGGGGGGGGGAGCTCCTACAATGAGCAGTTCTTC. It translates to CAIGGGSSYNEQFF.

The sample holds many counts of this clonotype. The V call is TRBV5-1, the J call TRBJ2-3, with 7 bases lining up with TRBD1. The V gene's germline CDR1 is SGHRS and CDR2 YFSETQ. CDR3 size: 16 residues. Unmatched junction bases numbered 6, after V lost 1 base and J lost 1 base. The CDR3 coding sequence is TGCGCCAGCAGCTTGCAAGGGGGCGAGGGCACAGATACGCAGTATTTT. Its protein product is CASSLQGGEGTDTQYF.

This clonotype was seen ten or more times. The chain's CDR3 is CASSLGREPKIYGYTF. DNA for the CDR3: TGCGCCAGCAGTCTCGGGCGGGAACCGAAAATCTATGGCTACACCTTC. The chain combines TRBV5-1 with TRBJ1-2; D is unclear. The CDR3 runs 16 residues. V lost 5 bases, J lost 4 bases, and 21 bases lay in between. CDR1 is SGHRS and CDR2 is YFSETQ in the germline V gene.

This clonotype was seen at least ten times. The V gene is TRBV5-1, the J gene TRBJ2-1; TRBD2 matches at 11 bases. J gave up 0 bases and V 2 bases, and 10 bases lay outside the gene matches. This CDR3 has 19 amino acids. CDR1 is SGHRS and CDR2 is YFSETQ in the germline V gene. The chain's CDR3 is CASSFVPSGRLSSYNEQFF. The CDR3 nucleotides read TGCGCCAGCAGCTTTGTTCCTAGCGGGAGGCTGTCCTCCTACAATGAGCAGTTCTTC.

In this sample, this clonotype turned up many times. This chain connects TRBV7-2 to TRBJ1-4; D is ambiguous. With 5 bases removed from V and 0 bases from J, the gap between germline ends came to 10 bases. The CDR3 contains 15 residues. CDR1 and CDR2 from the germline V gene are SGHTA and FQGNSA. CDR3 DNA sequence: TGTGCCAGCAGCCGTCGCTCTTCAACTAATGAAAAACTGTTTTTT. Amino acid sequence: CASSRRSSTNEKLFF. Complete variable domain (other parts from reference TRBV7-2 and TRBJ1-4): GAGVSQSPSNKVTEKGKDVELRCDPISGHTALYWYRQSLGQGLEFLIYFQGNSAPDKSGLPSDRFSAERTGGSVSTLTIQRTQQEDSAVYLCASSRRSSTNEKLFFGSGTQLSVL.

This clonotype was observed many times. The chain couples TRBV9 to TRBJ2-1; D call uncertain. Germline CDR1 SGDLS, CDR2 YYNGEE. Deletions cut 0 bases from V and 0 bases from J, with 13 bases between. This CDR3 is 17 amino acids long. The CDR3 sequence is CASSVDPTVSSYNEQFF. CDR3 in DNA: TGTGCCAGCAGCGTAGACCCCACAGTTTCCTCCTACAATGAGCAGTTCTTC.

This clonotype was counted ten times or more. J is TRBJ2-2 and V is TRBV5-1; D ambiguous. Trimming removed 0 bases at V and 4 bases at J, with 10 bases between. CDR3 length equals 15 residues. The germline gives CDR1 SGHRS, CDR2 YFSETQ. The CDR3 sequence is CASSLDSPGTGELFF. CDR3 nucleotides: TGCGCCAGCAGCTTGGACAGCCCGGGCACCGGGGAGCTGTTTTTT.

This clonotype has a count of ten or more. V usage is TRBV20-1 and J usage is TRBJ2-5, with 8 nucleotides matching TRBD1. V trimming: 3 bases; J trimming: 5 bases; junction bases outside the gene matches: 8. This CDR3 is 14 amino acids long. The germline V gene has CDR1 DFQATT and CDR2 SNEGSKA (reference sequence). In nucleotides, the CDR3 is TGCAGTGCTAGGGAGACAGGGGCCGGGGAGACCCAGTACTTC. Its translation is CSARETGAGETQYF.

This clonotype has only a few counts. V gene TRBV7-9 combines with J gene TRBJ1-2; a possible D gene is TRBD1 (5 bases). The CDR3 contains 14 residues. Germline V gene data show CDR1 as SEHNR and CDR2 as FQNEAQ (reference sequence). Trimming took 1 base from V and 7 from J, leaving 13 bases between them. For the CDR3, the DNA is TGTGCCAGCAGCTTAGTGGGCAGGGTATCTGGCTACACCTTC. It codes for CASSLVGRVSGYTF. The full variable domain, completed using reference TRBV7-9 and TRBJ1-2, is DTGVSQNPRHKITKRGQNVTFRCDPISEHNRLYWYRQTLGQGPEFLTYFQNEAQLEKSRLLSDRFSAERPKGSFSTLEIQRTEQGDSAMYLCASSLVGRVSGYTFGSGTRLTVV.

This clonotype showed up many times. The chain is built from TRBV29-1 and TRBJ2-1; D remains ambiguous. CDR3 length: 15 amino acids. Germline values: CDR1 SQVTM, CDR2 ANQGSEA. The ends were cut back, 1 base at V and 0 bases at J, with 10 bases in the middle. CDR3 amino acids: CSVEGGRSSYNEQFF. CDR3 coding DNA: TGCAGCGTTGAAGGGGGTAGAAGCTCCTACAATGAGCAGTTCTTC.

This clonotype came up many times. This rearrangement joins TRBV15 to TRBJ1-6; D unresolved. This CDR3 spans 16 amino acids. Germline CDR1 reads LNHNV; CDR2 reads YYDKDF (reference sequence). V was cut by 3 bases and J by 7 bases, with 16 bases left in between. The CDR3 sequence is CATSSEAYRSNSPLHF. The CDR3 coding sequence is TGTGCCACCAGCAGTGAAGCCTATCGATCAAATTCACCCCTCCACTTT.

This clonotype showed up many times. The chain uses TRBV7-7 and TRBJ2-3; perhaps TRBD2 as D (6 bases). Trimming cost V 5 bases and J 1 base, with 13 bases left between them. Germline loops: CDR1 SSHAT, CDR2 FNYEAQ (reference sequence). The CDR3 is made up of 15 amino acids. As DNA, the CDR3 is TGTGCCAGCAGCCGAGGCGGGGATCGCACAGATACGCAGTATTTT. Encoded protein: CASSRGGDRTDTQYF.

This clonotype was seen ten or more times. An end of the junction differs from the germline gene, which may be a read error. The CDR3 protein is CATTDRRNF. The CDR3 DNA follows: TGTGCCACGACCGACAGGCGGAACTTC. The chain combines TRBV25-1 with TRBJ2-7; a weak D match, TRBD1 (6 bases). The CDR3 runs to 9 residues. CDR1 and CDR2 (germline): MGHDK, SYGVNS.

This clonotype was detected many times. The V and J genes are TRBV6-5 and TRBJ1-3; D not resolved. Germline CDR1 is MNHEY and CDR2 is SVGAGI. Trimming took 8 bases from V and 2 from J, leaving 10 bases between them. The CDR3 totals 13 residues. CDR3 in amino acids: CASSFSTGNTIYF. Here the CDR3 DNA reads TGTGCCAGCTCTTTTTCCACTGGAAACACCATATATTTT.

This clonotype was recorded at least ten times. V gene TRBV10-3 combines with J gene TRBJ2-5; 11 nucleotides align to TRBD2. The CDR3 spans 14 residues. The germline V gene has CDR1 ENHRY and CDR2 SYGVKD. V shed 5 bases, J shed 4 bases, and the junction held 3 bases outside the gene matches. The CDR3 reads CAISLAGGGETQYF. The CDR3 bases are TGTGCCATCAGTCTAGCGGGGGGAGGAGAGACCCAGTACTTC.

This clonotype has at least ten counts. The V and J genes are TRBV29-1 and TRBJ2-2; D possibly corresponds to TRBD1 (6 bases). The germline V gene encodes CDR1 SQVTM and CDR2 ANQGSEA. The CDR3 has 13 residues. The V gene lost 5 bases and the J gene lost 6 bases, with 13 bases spanning the gap. The chain's CDR3 is CSVRMDSPGELFF. CDR3 nucleotides: TGCAGCGTTCGTATGGACAGCCCCGGGGAGCTGTTTTTT.

This clonotype showed up many times. V usage is TRBV18 and J usage is TRBJ1-5; D perhaps matches TRBD1 (5 bases). The CDR3 runs 13 residues. Germline loops: CDR1 KGHSH, CDR2 LQKENI. With 6 bases removed from V and 15 bases from J, the gap between germline ends came to 21 bases. The CDR3, as DNA: TGTGCCAGCTCCTCTTATCGGGGTGAGGGACGGCATTTT. Its protein product is CASSSYRGEGRHF.

This clonotype was recorded many times. The rearrangement links TRBV20-1 to TRBJ2-5; 9 bases agree with TRBD1. V shed 4 bases and J 5 bases; nucleotides not matched to a gene: 8. There are 14 residues in the CDR3. Germline values: CDR1 DFQATT, CDR2 SNEGSKA (reference sequence). The CDR3 DNA reads as TGCAGTGCTACCTGGGACAGGGCGGGGGAGACCCAGTACTTC. It is translated as CSATWDRAGETQYF.

This clonotype showed up many times. The chain is built from TRBV3-1 and TRBJ2-1; D might be TRBD1 (5 bases). The CDR3 loop spans 21 amino acids. The ends were cut back, 1 base at V and 0 bases at J, with 25 bases in the middle. Looked up from germline, CDR1 is LGHDT and CDR2 is YNNKEL (reference sequence). The CDR3 DNA reads as TGTGCCAGCAGCCAAGTAGAACTAATTGGGGCCCACTCGAGCTCCTACAATGAGCAGTTCTTC. Encoded protein: CASSQVELIGAHSSSYNEQFF.

In its sample, this clonotype was seen a few times. V is TRBV6-5 and J is TRBJ2-4; 9 bases are shared with TRBD2. Germline CDR1 is MNHEY and CDR2 is SVGAGI. The CDR3 sequence is 17 residues long. With 2 bases clipped from V and 0 bases from J, the junction kept 5 bases outside the gene matches. The CDR3 bases are TGTGCCAGCAGTTACGTGGCGGGAGGGGTAGCCAAAAACATTCAGTACTTC. Translation: CASSYVAGGVAKNIQYF.

This clonotype was found many times. The chain joins TRBV29-1 to TRBJ2-5, with D tentatively TRBD1 (6 bases). The germline V gene encodes CDR1 SQVTM and CDR2 ANQGSEA. The CDR3 runs to 13 residues. Deletions cut 1 base from V and 2 bases from J, with 8 bases between. The CDR3 is CSVEGTAQETQYF. In DNA form, the CDR3 reads TGCAGCGTTGAAGGGACAGCGCAAGAGACCCAGTACTTC.

This clonotype was detected ten times or more. This chain links TRBV7-2 with TRBJ2-1; 8 positions agree with TRBD2. This CDR3 has 17 residues. Germline values: CDR1 SGHTA, CDR2 FQGNSA. J gave up 0 bases and V 4 bases, and 8 bases lay outside the gene matches. Here the CDR3 reads CASSWRPRGVSYNEQFF. In DNA, the CDR3 is TGTGCCAGCAGCTGGCGCCCGCGGGGGGTCTCCTACAATGAGCAGTTCTTC.